This passage covers 6 T cell receptor beta chains from one sample sequenced in a study of blood T cell repertoires in COVID-19. The data were produced by immunoSEQ multiplex PCR, yet TCRdb's version contains in-frame clones alone and is incomplete. There are approximately 470,000 clones in the sample; approximately 86% occur only once, and approximately 0.7% lies in the top ten. The sample consisted of PBMCs or T cells enriched from blood (not recorded which). Every receptor here comes from a woman under 30 who had recovered from COVID-19.

As regards this clone: Within the sample, other DNA sequences also encode this same CDR3. The gene calls are TRBV14 and TRBJ1-2, with a possible D match to TRBD1 (5 bases). Trimming left V 4 bases short and J 6 bases short, with 12 bases between. This CDR3 has 13 amino acids. Germline V gene data show CDR1 as SGHDN and CDR2 as FVKESK. The DNA of the CDR3 is TGTGCCAGCAGCCCCAGGAGGGGAGATGGCTACACCTTC. Protein product: CASSPRRGDGYTF.

This clone was observed a single time. This chain joins TRBV7-2 and TRBJ1-6; TRBD1 matches 10 bases. J gave up 7 bases and V 5 bases, and 8 bases lay outside the gene matches. The length of the CDR3 is 16 residues. CDR1 and CDR2 (germline): SGHTA, FQGNSA. The DNA of the CDR3 is TGTGCCAGCAGCCCCGGTGGGACAGGGGAGAATTCACCCCTCCACTTT. The encoded protein is CASSPGGTGENSPLHF.

This clone was observed a few times. The J gene is TRBJ1-5, the V gene TRBV7-6; D uncertain. V dropped 2 bases and J dropped 4 bases, with 12 bases sitting between them. CDR1 SGHVS and CDR2 FNYEAQ come from the germline V gene. The CDR3 loop spans 15 amino acids. The CDR3 nucleotides are TGTGCCAGCAGCTTATTAGGAGGACCTAATCAGCCCCAGCATTTT. Protein: CASSLLGGPNQPQHF.

This clone was detected only once. The rearrangement joins TRBV29-1 to TRBJ2-1, with TRBD1 identical over 9 bases. V lost 5 bases, J lost 0 bases, and 11 bases stayed unmatched. CDR3 length: 17 amino acids. CDR1 is SQVTM and CDR2 is ANQGSEA in the germline V gene. CDR3 in amino acids: CSVKTQGAEISYNEQFF. In DNA, the CDR3 is TGCAGCGTTAAAACACAGGGGGCTGAGATCTCCTACAATGAGCAGTTCTTC.

This clone was picked up a small number of times. V usage is TRBV19 and J usage is TRBJ1-2; 8 bases agree with TRBD1. Per germline, CDR1 LNHDA and CDR2 SQIVND (reference sequence). There are 15 residues in the CDR3. Unmatched junction bases numbered 10, after V lost 6 bases and J lost 4 bases. The CDR3 bases are TGTGCCAGTAGGATACGACAGGGGCAGGGCTATGGCTACACCTTC. It is translated as CASRIRQGQGYGYTF.

The chain has TRBV7-3 and TRBJ2-5; 7 bases map to TRBD2. This CDR3 contains 15 residues. With 4 bases clipped from V and 2 bases from J, the junction kept 7 bases outside the gene matches. The germline V gene has CDR1 SGHTA and CDR2 FQGTGA. CDR3 bases: TGTGCCAGCAGCTCCTCCGGGGGGTATCAAGAGACCCAGTACTTC. Translation: CASSSSGGYQETQYF. Using reference TRBV7-3 and TRBJ2-5 for the parts outside the CDR3, the full variable domain is GAGVSQTPSNKVTEKGKYVELRCDPISGHTALYWYRQSLGQGPEFLIYFQGTGAADDSGLPNDRFFAVRPEGSVSTLKIQRTERGDSAVYLCASSSSGGYQETQYFGPGTRLLVL.